This TCR beta chain appears in the sequencing data of a study of CDR3 diversity in severe acne. As concerns this clonotype: The junction departs from germline at one end; a sequencing error may be responsible.

This CDR3 spans 13 amino acids. CDR1 is ENHRY and CDR2 is SYGVKD in the germline V gene. MiXCR, applied by TCRdb to the PCR reads, yields one record per CDR3 protein. The table records about 84,000 distinct CDR3 sequences, approximately 51% of them present only once. J is TRBJ1-1 and V is TRBV10-3; D remains unclear. Material: blood. The receptor was isolated from a male donor in good health, without acne. This CDR3 is CASSEPVNTEAFF. The CDR3 DNA reads as TGTGCCAGCAGTGAACCTGTGAACACTGAAGCTTTCTTT.